The 28 T cell receptor beta chains below were found in one sample sequenced in a study of cytomegalovirus exposure and HLA in healthy donors. The PCR ran on 60 Vbeta and 13 Jbeta primers. The repertoire was sequenced with immunoSEQ multiplex PCR; TCRdb's copy has only in-frame clones and lacks some. This sample contains under 45,000 clones. Specimen: PBMCs. The source is a male donor in good health and CMV-seronegative.

On this clone itself: Different DNA sequences within this sample yield the same CDR3. This chain uses TRBV6-5 with TRBJ1-1; D is undetermined. This CDR3 has 13 amino acids. Germline lookup yields CDR1 MNHEY and CDR2 SVGAGI. Trimming removed 2 bases at V and 7 bases at J, with 11 bases between. CDR3 amino acids: CASSYEGGSEAFF. CDR3 nucleotides: TGTGCCAGCAGTTACGAGGGCGGTAGTGAAGCTTTCTTT.

This chain connects TRBV2 to TRBJ2-7; TRBD1 matches 7 bases. CDR3 length equals 12 residues. The V segment lost 0 bases and the J segment 13 bases; nucleotides outside the gene matches: 6. The germline V gene has CDR1 SNHLY and CDR2 FYNNEI. The DNA for the CDR3 is TGTGCCAGCAGTGAAGCGCGTGACAGGGCTTACTTC. Amino acids: CASSEARDRAYF.

The V and J genes are TRBV6-1 and TRBJ2-2; 9 positions match TRBD1. CDR1 is MNHNS and CDR2 is SASEGT in the germline V gene. The CDR3 has 14 residues. V shed 11 bases, J shed 4 bases, and the junction held 8 bases outside the gene matches. CDR3 region: CAGRDRAVTGELFF. The CDR3 DNA reads TGTGCCGGCCGGGACAGGGCTGTCACCGGGGAGCTGTTTTTT.

The chain couples TRBV5-1 to TRBJ1-6, with D possibly being TRBD1 (6 bases). The CDR3 totals 16 residues. The germline CDR1 and CDR2 sequences are SGHRS and YFSETQ. V was clipped by 1 base and J by 10 bases, with 18 bases between them. The CDR3 region is CASSLSYRELASPLHF. CDR3 coding DNA: TGCGCCAGCAGCTTGAGTTACAGGGAATTAGCCTCACCCCTCCACTTT.

The CDR3 here is CASSQLIGTGGPGANVLTF. DNA of the CDR3: TGTGCCAGCAGCCAATTGATCGGGACAGGGGGTCCTGGGGCCAACGTCCTGACTTTC. V is TRBV14 and J is TRBJ2-6, with TRBD1 identical over 11 bases. CDR3 size: 19 residues. Unmatched junction bases numbered 8, after V lost 2 bases and J lost 2 bases. Per the germline V gene, CDR1 is SGHDN and CDR2 is FVKESK. Based on the CDR3 plus reference TRBV14 and TRBJ2-6, the full variable domain is EAGVTQFPSHSVIEKGQTVTLRCDPISGHDNLYWYRRVMGKEIKFLLHFVKESKQDESGMPNNRFLAERTGGTYSTLKVQPAELEDSGVYFCASSQLIGTGGPGANVLTFGAGSRLTVL.

The chain carries TRBV6-4 and TRBJ2-1; 12 bases map to TRBD2. Unmatched junction bases numbered 4, after V lost 3 bases and J lost 7 bases. CDR1 is MRHNA, CDR2 SNTAGT, per germline. This CDR3 comprises 15 residues. Here the CDR3 reads CASSDDGLAGNEQFF. As DNA, the CDR3 is TGTGCCAGCAGTGATGATGGACTAGCGGGAAATGAGCAGTTCTTC.

The J gene is TRBJ1-2, the V gene TRBV6-5, with 7 bases matching TRBD1. Germline CDR1 reads MNHEY; CDR2 reads SVGAGI. V dropped 10 bases and J dropped 6; count of bases not matched to a gene: 8. This CDR3 has 12 amino acids. DNA of the CDR3: TGTGCCACAACAAGGGGGCGGAATGGCTACACCTTC. As protein: CATTRGRNGYTF.

The J gene is TRBJ1-2, the V gene TRBV7-9; D is perhaps TRBD1 (6 bases). CDR1 is SEHNR, CDR2 FQNEAQ, per germline (reference sequence). This CDR3 region has 12 residues. Trimming left V 3 bases short and J 8 bases short, with 10 bases between. CDR3: CASSFRGGGYTF. The CDR3 coding sequence is TGTGCCAGCAGCTTTCGAGGGGGAGGCTACACCTTC.

The chain links TRBV27 to TRBJ2-1, with D possibly matching TRBD2 (5 bases). The CDR3 covers 17 residues. V was trimmed by 4 bases and J by 8 bases, leaving 24 bases between them. The germline V gene has CDR1 MNHEY and CDR2 SMNVEV (reference sequence). The CDR3 DNA follows: TGTGCCAGCAGTTCGGGAAGTGGTAGCTGGAGGTTAGATGAGCAGTTCTTC. Its translation: CASSSGSGSWRLDEQFF.

The CDR3 spells CASSQGYTPQETQYF. In DNA form, the CDR3 reads TGTGCCAGCAGCCAAGGGTACACCCCTCAAGAGACCCAGTACTTC. The rearrangement links TRBV14 to TRBJ2-5, with D hard to call. V lost 1 base, J lost 2 bases, and 11 bases lay in between. CDR1 and CDR2 (germline): SGHDN, FVKESK. The CDR3 covers 15 residues.

The V gene is TRBV27, the J gene TRBJ1-6; 8 bases align to TRBD1. This CDR3 is built from 16 residues. Trimming cost V 3 bases and J 9 bases; bases outside gene matches: 10. The V gene's germline CDR1 is MNHEY and CDR2 SMNVEV (reference sequence). The CDR3 DNA sequence: TGTGCCAGCAGTTTCTTAAGGACAGGGACGGGTTCACCCCTCCACTTT. Residues: CASSFLRTGTGSPLHF.

The chain combines TRBV27 with TRBJ2-4, with D maybe TRBD2 (6 bases). Germline assignment: CDR1 MNHEY and CDR2 SMNVEV (reference sequence). V was cut by 5 bases and J by 3 bases, with 14 bases left in between. The CDR3 sequence is 15 residues long. In nucleotides, the CDR3 is TGTGCCAGCAGTCCTATGCTGGGGGGCAAAAACATTCAGTACTTC. Translated, it gives CASSPMLGGKNIQYF.

The chain combines TRBV5-1 with TRBJ2-3, with 7 bases matching TRBD1. V shed 1 base, J shed 2 bases, and the junction held 4 bases outside the gene matches. This CDR3 region has 15 residues. Germline V gene data show CDR1 as SGHRS and CDR2 as YFSETQ. The chain's CDR3 is CASSLWDSLTDTQYF. The CDR3 DNA is TGCGCCAGCAGCTTGTGGGACAGCCTCACAGATACGCAGTATTTT. Variable domain in full (rest from reference TRBV5-1 and TRBJ2-3): KAGVTQTPRYLIKTRGQQVTLSCSPISGHRSVSWYQQTPGQGLQFLFEYFSETQRNKGNFPGRFSGRQFSNSRSEMNVSTLELGDSALYLCASSLWDSLTDTQYFGPGTRLTVL.

This chain uses TRBV11-2 with TRBJ2-7; 10 bases line up with TRBD1. V lost 5 bases to trimming and J lost 2 bases; unmatched junction nucleotides: 3. The CDR3 is made up of 14 amino acids. From germline, CDR1 is SGHAT and CDR2 FQNNGV. The CDR3 is CASSRGTGAYEQYF. The CDR3 nucleotides read TGTGCCAGCAGCCGGGGGACAGGGGCCTACGAGCAGTACTTC. Combining the CDR3 with reference TRBV11-2 and TRBJ2-7 gives the whole variable domain EAGVAQSPRYKIIEKRQSVAFWCNPISGHATLYWYQQILGQGPKLLIQFQNNGVVDDSQLPKDRFSAERLKGVDSTLKIQPAKLEDSAVYLCASSRGTGAYEQYFGPGTRLTVT.

The chain recombines TRBV9 with TRBJ2-5; 9 bases line up with TRBD1. The last part of the DNA fits TRBJ2-7 better; the J call may be wrong. The length of the CDR3 is 16 residues. Germline CDR1 and CDR2: SGDLS and YYNGEE. The CDR3 spells CASSVAWTGEPYEQYF. CDR3 coding DNA: TGTGCCAGCAGCGTAGCTTGGACAGGGGAGCCCTACGAGCAGTACTTC.

CDR3 residues: CASSLGRRGYEQYF. Here the CDR3 DNA reads TGCGCCAGCAGCTTGGGACGGAGGGGATACGAGCAGTACTTC. This chain uses TRBV5-1 with TRBJ2-5; D might be TRBD2 (6 bases). The better agreement between TRBJ2-7 and the DNA end casts doubt on the J call. Germline CDR1 reads SGHRS; CDR2 reads YFSETQ. The CDR3 sequence is 14 residues long.

This chain joins TRBV13 and TRBJ2-5; possible D gene TRBD2, 5 bases. The ends were cut back, 4 bases at V and 2 bases at J, with 11 bases in the middle. The germline V gene encodes CDR1 PRHDT and CDR2 FYEKMQ (reference sequence). The CDR3 loop spans 14 amino acids. The CDR3 sequence: CASSSRGDQETQYF. CDR3 coding DNA: TGTGCCAGCAGCTCCCGGGGAGATCAAGAGACCCAGTACTTC.

The chain couples TRBV30 to TRBJ1-1; 8 bases fit TRBD1. The V gene's germline CDR1 is GTSNPN and CDR2 SVGIG (reference sequence). The length of the CDR3 is 13 residues. The trim removed 4 bases at V and 6 bases at J, leaving 7 bases unmatched. The CDR3 DNA follows: TGTGCCTGGACCGACAGGGGAGACGCTGAAGCTTTCTTT. This translates into CAWTDRGDAEAFF.

CDR3 protein: CASSQWGQPNEKLFF. In DNA, the CDR3 is TGCGCCAGCAGCCAGTGGGGACAGCCGAATGAAAAACTGTTTTTT. This chain joins TRBV4-1 and TRBJ1-4, with 7 bases identical to TRBD1. Per the germline V gene, CDR1 is MGHRA and CDR2 is YSYEKL. CDR3 length: 15 amino acids. Trimming removed 3 bases from V and 5 bases from J; junction bases left unmatched: 6.

This chain links TRBV9 with TRBJ2-1; D may be TRBD2 (6 bases). Trimming left V 0 bases short and J 8 bases short, with 15 bases between. The germline CDR1 and CDR2 sequences are SGDLS and YYNGEE. The CDR3 consists of 15 residues. CDR3 nucleotide sequence: TGTGCCAGCAGCGTAGATTCGCGGTGGGGGGATGAGCAGTTCTTC. Its translation: CASSVDSRWGDEQFF. The whole variable domain, remainder taken from reference TRBV9 and TRBJ2-1, is DSGVTQTPKHLITATGQRVTLRCSPRSGDLSVYWYQQSLDQGLQFLIQYYNGEERAKGNILERFSAQQFPDLHSELNLSSLELGDSALYFCASSVDSRWGDEQFFGPGTRLTVL.

The J gene is TRBJ1-3, the V gene TRBV27, with a tentative D call TRBD1 (6 bases). CDR3 length equals 14 residues. The V gene's germline CDR1 is MNHEY and CDR2 SMNVEV (reference sequence). V was clipped by 6 bases and J by 2 bases, with 11 bases between them. The CDR3 loop reads CASSQGLPGNTIYF. The DNA for the CDR3 is TGTGCCAGCAGCCAGGGGCTACCTGGAAACACCATATATTTT.

This chain links TRBV18 with TRBJ2-3; tentative D call: TRBD2 (7 bases). The CDR3 sequence is 16 residues long. The V end was cut by 3 bases, the J end by 3 bases, with 16 bases between. The germline CDR1 and CDR2 sequences are KGHSH and LQKENI. CDR3: CASSPAGADITDTQYF. In DNA, the CDR3 is TGTGCCAGCTCACCCGCGGGGGCGGATATTACAGATACGCAGTATTTT.

With respect to this clone: Other nucleotide sequences in the sample specify the same CDR3. The V call is TRBV6-1, the J call TRBJ1-5; 7 bases fit TRBD1. V lost 4 bases, J lost 6 bases, and 3 bases stayed unmatched. Germline V gene sequence: CDR1 MNHNS, CDR2 SASEGT. The CDR3 totals 13 residues. The DNA of the CDR3 is TGTGCCAGCAGTGCTCAGGGGGGTCAGCCCCAGCATTTT. It codes for CASSAQGGQPQHF.

The chain links TRBV2 to TRBJ2-1; TRBD2 matches 10 bases. The germline CDR1 and CDR2 sequences are SNHLY and FYNNEI. CDR3 length: 15 amino acids. Trimming at V came to 5 bases and at J to 5 bases, leaving 6 bases not matched to a gene. This CDR3 reads CASSLSGGDDNEQFF. In nucleotides, the CDR3 is TGTGCCAGCAGTTTGAGCGGGGGGGATGACAATGAGCAGTTCTTC.

The chain carries TRBV27 and TRBJ2-7, with D possibly matching TRBD1 (6 bases). The ends were cut back, 3 bases at V and 2 bases at J, with 14 bases in the middle. This CDR3 is built from 15 residues. CDR1 MNHEY and CDR2 SMNVEV come from the germline V gene (reference sequence). CDR3 in DNA: TGTGCCAGCAGTTTTCAGGGGCCAGGACCCTACGAGCAGTACTTC. Its translation is CASSFQGPGPYEQYF.

The chain uses TRBV2 and TRBJ1-1, with D possibly TRBD1 on 5 matching bases. The CDR3 has 14 amino acids. The V end was cut by 2 bases, the J end by 4 bases, with 11 bases between. CDR1 and CDR2 from the germline V gene are SNHLY and FYNNEI. In DNA, the CDR3 is TGTGCCAGCAGTGAAACCCGGACAAGCACTGAAGCTTTCTTT. Protein: CASSETRTSTEAFF.

Here the CDR3 reads CASSLLAVSGNTIYF. The DNA for the CDR3 is TGTGCCAGCAGCTTATTGGCGGTCTCTGGAAACACCATATATTTT. This chain uses TRBV7-9 with TRBJ1-3, with D hard to call. This CDR3 has 15 residues. Germline assignment: CDR1 SEHNR and CDR2 FQNEAQ (reference sequence). The V end lost 2 bases, the J end lost 0 bases, and 8 bases lay between the germline ends.

The chain couples TRBV4-1 to TRBJ1-2; 8 positions match TRBD1. The CDR3 is made up of 19 amino acids. Unmatched junction bases numbered 22, after V lost 3 bases and J lost 7 bases. The germline V gene has CDR1 MGHRA and CDR2 YSYEKL. CDR3 in amino acids: CASSHAPGQGAEFIRGYTF. Written as DNA, the CDR3 is TGCGCCAGCAGCCACGCTCCCGGACAGGGCGCAGAGTTCATCCGTGGCTACACCTTC.